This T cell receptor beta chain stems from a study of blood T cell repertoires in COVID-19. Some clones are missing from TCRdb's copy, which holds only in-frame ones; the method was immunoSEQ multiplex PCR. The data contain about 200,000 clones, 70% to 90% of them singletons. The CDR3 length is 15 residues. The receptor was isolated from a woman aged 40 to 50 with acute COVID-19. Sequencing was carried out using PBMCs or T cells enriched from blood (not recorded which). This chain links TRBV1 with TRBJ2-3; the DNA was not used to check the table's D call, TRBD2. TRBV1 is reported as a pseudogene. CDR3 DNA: TGCACCAGCAGCCAAGACAGGACGGGGACAGATACGCAGTATTTT. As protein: CTSSQDRTGTDTQYF.